This passage covers 27 T cell receptor beta chains from one sample sequenced in a study of CXCR3-negative and CXCR3-positive naive CD8 T cells. The study, taken as a whole, reports: Higher TRB CDR3 hydrophobicity marked CXCR3-positive naive cells relative to CXCR3-negative naive cells.

No antigen has been identified for these receptors. UMI-tagged TRB cDNA libraries were built via 5' RACE. TCRdb re-called the 5' RACE reads; one entry per CDR3 protein, DNA not given. Its listing shows about 53,000 distinct CDR3 sequences. Sequencing used naive CXCR3+ CD8+ T cells from blood. Subset defined: CD45RO-CCR7+CD27+CD95- naive CD8+ T cells expressing CXCR3 (TNR3+). The source is a human donor in good health. Some clones in this sample may be carry-over from other donors' samples.

The chain carries TRBV7-9 and TRBJ2-7; the D call of TRBD2 rests on TCRdb alone, since no DNA is present to check it. The CDR3 runs 14 residues. CDR1 is SEHNR, CDR2 FQNEAQ, per germline (reference sequence). CDR3 residues: CASSLGVSGLEQYF.

This sequence joins TRBV5-6 and TRBJ2-7; as DNA is missing, the TRBD2 call by TCRdb cannot be tested. The CDR3 spans 16 residues. CDR1 is SGHDT and CDR2 is YYEEEE in the germline V gene. CDR3 loop: CASSPASAAGSGEQYF. The entire variable domain, with the rest obtained from reference TRBV5-6 and TRBJ2-7, is as follows: DAGVTQSPTHLIKTRGQQVTLRCSPKSGHDTVSWYQQALGQGPQFIFQYYEEEERQRGNFPDRFSGHQFPNYSSELNVNALLLGDSALYLCASSPASAAGSGEQYFGPGTRLTVT.

The chain recombines TRBV20-1 with TRBJ1-5; the TCRdb call, TRBD1, lacks DNA for checking. Germline CDR1 is DFQATT and CDR2 is SNEGSKA (reference sequence). The CDR3 is made up of 12 amino acids. The CDR3 region is CSARDSNQPQHF.

The chain carries TRBV14 and TRBJ1-5. The CDR3 has 13 amino acids. From germline, CDR1 is SGHDN and CDR2 FVKESK. The CDR3: CASSISKSQPQHF.

The chain links TRBV28 to TRBJ1-6; the D call from TCRdb, TRBD1, cannot be confirmed without DNA. The CDR3 covers 14 residues. The germline V gene has CDR1 MDHEN and CDR2 SYDVKM. The CDR3 reads CASTFTGMESPLHF.

This rearrangement joins TRBV12-3 or TRBV12-4 to TRBJ1-2. The CDR3 has 16 residues. CDR3 residues: CASSLALRGFNYGYTF.

V and J are TRBV6-5 and TRBJ1-2; TCRdb returns TRBD1, unconfirmable since there is no DNA. Germline CDR1 reads MNHEY; CDR2 reads SVGAGI. The CDR3 consists of 13 residues. CDR3 sequence: CASSLTGNYGYTF.

The V and J genes are TRBV21-1 and TRBJ2-3; there is no DNA to check the TCRdb D call of TRBD1. TRBV21-1 is a pseudogene locus. The CDR3 contains 17 residues. CDR3 sequence reads: CASSKVEDRFSTDTQYF.

The gene calls are TRBV4-3 and TRBJ2-7; lacking DNA, the TRBD1 call made by TCRdb goes unchecked. This CDR3 has 15 residues. Germline V lookup: CDR1 LGHNA, CDR2 YSLEER. CDR3 loop: CASSPGRTGAYEQYF.

This chain uses TRBV12-5 with TRBJ1-1; the D call from TCRdb, TRBD1, cannot be confirmed without DNA. The CDR3 length is 12 residues. Per the germline V gene, CDR1 is LGHNT and CDR2 is FRNRAP. The CDR3 loop reads CASGLRGAEAFF.

This rearrangement joins TRBV12-3 or TRBV12-4 to TRBJ2-1. The CDR3 length is 13 residues. The CDR3 protein is CASSTPLYNEQFF.

CDR3 region: CASSLASGATEAFF. V and J are TRBV5-1 and TRBJ1-1; TCRdb names TRBD1, which stays unverified in the absence of DNA. This CDR3 is built from 14 residues. Germline loops: CDR1 SGHRS, CDR2 YFSETQ.

The J gene is TRBJ2-7, the V gene TRBV2; the TCRdb D gene call, TRBD1, has no DNA to confirm it. Per the germline V gene, CDR1 is SNHLY and CDR2 is FYNNEI. The CDR3 runs to 12 residues. Here the CDR3 reads CASSVTGDEQYF.

The chain carries TRBV27 and TRBJ1-1; the D gene TCRdb calls, TRBD1, cannot be checked with no DNA. The V gene's germline CDR1 is MNHEY and CDR2 SMNVEV (reference sequence). The CDR3 spans 13 residues. The CDR3 is CASSLSGATEAFF.

This sequence joins TRBV29-1 and TRBJ2-2. The V gene's germline CDR1 is SQVTM and CDR2 ANQGSEA. The CDR3 has 12 residues. CDR3 loop: CSVEADTGELFF.

This chain uses TRBV28 with TRBJ1-5; as DNA is missing, the TRBD1 call by TCRdb cannot be tested. The CDR3 is 15 residues long. Germline V CDR1 and CDR2: MDHEN, SYDVKM. The CDR3 loop is CASSLAPEENQPQHF.

This rearrangement joins TRBV7-3 to TRBJ2-1; lacking DNA, the TRBD2 call made by TCRdb goes unchecked. This CDR3 has 16 amino acids. Germline V gene lookup returns CDR1 SGHTA and CDR2 FQGTGA. The CDR3 reads CASSYRLAGGLDEQFF.

The chain carries TRBV20-1 and TRBJ2-7; TCRdb reports TRBD1, a call that lacks DNA to check it against. The length of the CDR3 is 15 residues. CDR1 and CDR2 (germline): DFQATT, SNEGSKA (reference sequence). CDR3: CSAIPAGVPSYEQYF.

The J gene is TRBJ1-5, the V gene TRBV21-1; TCRdb reports TRBD1, a call that lacks DNA to check it against. TRBV21-1 is termed a pseudogene. The CDR3 consists of 17 residues. CDR3 loop: CASSKGERGARNQPQHF.

The chain is built from TRBV27 and TRBJ2-3; TCRdb lists TRBD1, though no DNA is available to test this call. The germline V gene has CDR1 MNHEY and CDR2 SMNVEV (reference sequence). The CDR3 length is 14 residues. The CDR3 sequence is CASSLRDGTDTQYF.

J is TRBJ1-5 and V is TRBV6-6; the D gene TCRdb calls, TRBD1, cannot be checked with no DNA. The length of the CDR3 is 13 residues. Germline V gene data show CDR1 as MNHNY and CDR2 as SVGAGI (reference sequence). CDR3 amino acids: CASTPGGNQPQHF.

The chain employs TRBV5-1 and TRBJ2-1; the D gene TCRdb calls, TRBD2, cannot be checked with no DNA. This CDR3 has 17 amino acids. Germline V gene lookup returns CDR1 SGHRS and CDR2 YFSETQ. The CDR3 is CASSLVPGVGSYNEQFF. The entire variable domain, with the rest obtained from reference TRBV5-1 and TRBJ2-1, is as follows: KAGVTQTPRYLIKTRGQQVTLSCSPISGHRSVSWYQQTPGQGLQFLFEYFSETQRNKGNFPGRFSGRQFSNSRSEMNVSTLELGDSALYLCASSLVPGVGSYNEQFFGPGTRLTVL.

The genes are TRBV6-1 and TRBJ2-7; the D call of TRBD1 rests on TCRdb alone, since no DNA is present to check it. Looked up from germline, CDR1 is MNHNS and CDR2 is SASEGT. The CDR3 runs 14 residues. The CDR3 spells CASSRTGNGHEQYF.

CDR3: CASSRDSDYNEQFF. The chain uses TRBV5-5 and TRBJ2-1; the D call from TCRdb, TRBD1, cannot be confirmed without DNA. The germline CDR1 and CDR2 sequences are SGHKS and YYEKEE (reference sequence). The CDR3 covers 14 residues. The whole variable domain, filled in from reference TRBV5-5 and TRBJ2-1, reads DAGVTQSPTHLIKTRGQQVTLRCSPISGHKSVSWYQQVLGQGPQFIFQYYEKEERGRGNFPDRFSARQFPNYSSELNVNALLLGDSALYLCASSRDSDYNEQFFGPGTRLTVL.

The chain recombines TRBV12-3 or TRBV12-4 with TRBJ1-4. The CDR3 consists of 17 residues. CDR3 loop: CASSPTLVSATNEKLFF.

The J gene is TRBJ1-5, the V gene TRBV5-1. This CDR3 has 15 amino acids. The germline V gene has CDR1 SGHRS and CDR2 YFSETQ. This CDR3 reads CASSLGTASNQPQHF.

The chain is built from TRBV6-2 or TRBV6-3 and TRBJ2-1; TCRdb indicates TRBD2, and absent DNA this call remains unverified. Germline V gene sequence: CDR1 MNHEY, CDR2 SVGEGT. The CDR3 is made up of 14 amino acids. Here the CDR3 reads CASSTGLAGTEQFF.